These 18 T cell receptor beta chains came from one sample sequenced in a study of blood T cell repertoires in COVID-19. Profiled with immunoSEQ multiplex PCR; TCRdb holds only in-frame clones, not every one. The data show hundreds of thousands of clones, with more than 75% seen just once and roughly 2% held by the top ten. The sample taken for sequencing was PBMCs or T cells enriched from blood (not recorded which). These TCRs come from a woman aged 60-70 years in a cohort exposed to, infected with or recovered from COVID-19 (not recorded which).

The chain uses TRBV6-2 or TRBV6-3 and TRBJ1-2, with 9 bases identical to TRBD1. Germline V CDR1 and CDR2: MNHEY, SVGEGT. With 5 bases clipped from V and 4 bases from J, the junction kept 8 bases outside the gene matches. This CDR3 is 15 amino acids long. This CDR3 is CASSPGTGLSYGYTF. Here the CDR3 DNA reads TGTGCCAGCAGTCCCGGGACAGGGCTAAGCTATGGCTACACCTTC.

The V gene is TRBV23-1, the J gene TRBJ1-5, with TRBD1 matching 9 bases. TRBV23-1 is an open reading frame, and its role is uncertain. The CDR3 has 14 amino acids. Unmatched junction bases numbered 5, after V lost 4 bases and J lost 7 bases. CDR3 sequence (DNA): TGCGCCAGCAGTCCACAGGGGGCTAAACAGCCCCAGCATTTT. Protein product: CASSPQGAKQPQHF.

This clone was detected only once. The chain employs TRBV18 and TRBJ2-7; 7 nucleotides align to TRBD2. The V gene's germline CDR1 is KGHSH and CDR2 LQKENI. The ends lost 3 bases at V and 0 bases at J; junction bases unmatched: 5. The CDR3 sequence is 15 residues long. The CDR3 region has the DNA TGTGCCAGCTCACCGGGGCTAGCGGACTCCTACGAGCAGTACTTC. Residues: CASSPGLADSYEQYF.

This sequence joins TRBV5-1 and TRBJ2-4; TRBD1 matches 12 bases. Germline V gene sequence: CDR1 SGHRS, CDR2 YFSETQ. This CDR3 comprises 16 residues. Germline trimming cut 3 bases from V and 2 bases from J; bases unmatched to any gene: 3. CDR3 sequence reads: CASSSGTGGPKNIQYF. CDR3 in DNA: TGCGCCAGCAGCTCCGGGACAGGGGGCCCCAAAAACATTCAGTACTTC.

The rearrangement links TRBV28 to TRBJ2-5, with 10 bases lining up with TRBD2. Germline-derived CDR1 and CDR2 are MDHEN and SYDVKM. The ends lost 7 bases at V and 4 bases at J; junction bases unmatched: 9. The CDR3 has 15 amino acids. This chain's CDR3 is CASTPSGRAGETQYF. DNA for the CDR3: TGTGCCAGCACACCAAGCGGGAGGGCCGGAGAGACCCAGTACTTC.

The chain is built from TRBV30 and TRBJ2-1; 7 positions match TRBD2. The CDR3 loop spans 15 amino acids. The ends lost 5 bases at V and 4 bases at J; junction bases unmatched: 11. Germline values: CDR1 GTSNPN, CDR2 SVGIG (reference sequence). CDR3 bases: TGTGCCTGGTCTTTGGGCGGGAGCCCATACAATGAGCAGTTCTTC. Translating gives CAWSLGGSPYNEQFF.

The chain recombines TRBV4-2 with TRBJ1-3; D remains ambiguous. Trimming removed 0 bases from V and 0 bases from J, with 12 bases in between. The germline V gene encodes CDR1 LGHNA and CDR2 YNFKEQ. The CDR3 is made up of 17 amino acids. In DNA, the CDR3 is TGTGCCAGCAGCCAAGAAACAAAGAGGAACTCTGGAAACACCATATATTTT. It specifies CASSQETKRNSGNTIYF.

J is TRBJ1-5 and V is TRBV28; 10 bases are shared with TRBD1. CDR1 is MDHEN, CDR2 SYDVKM, per germline. V gave up 6 bases and J gave up 3 bases; unmatched junction bases: 5. The CDR3 runs to 15 residues. The CDR3 nucleotides are TGTGCCAGCAGAGAGGGACAGGGGAACAATCAGCCCCAGCATTTT. Translated: CASREGQGNNQPQHF.

V is TRBV7-9 and J is TRBJ1-2; the D is unclear. V dropped 4 bases and J dropped 4 bases, with 13 bases sitting between them. Per germline, CDR1 SEHNR and CDR2 FQNEAQ (reference sequence). CDR3 length equals 14 residues. For the CDR3, the DNA is TGTGCCAGCAGCTCGACATCTAATTTCTATGGCTACACCTTC. As protein: CASSSTSNFYGYTF.

J is TRBJ2-7 and V is TRBV6-5, with unresolved D. Germline V gene lookup returns CDR1 MNHEY and CDR2 SVGAGI. V was cut by 6 bases and J by 6 bases, with 21 bases left in between. The CDR3 sequence is 15 residues long. DNA for the CDR3: TGTGCCAGCAGAGCTAGTCAAAACTGGCAAGGCGAGCAGTACTTC. This sequence encodes CASRASQNWQGEQYF.

The chain couples TRBV9 to TRBJ1-3; D is ambiguous. The CDR3 runs 16 residues. The germline CDR1 and CDR2 sequences are SGDLS and YYNGEE. V was pared by 0 bases and J by 0 bases, with 10 bases between. The CDR3 DNA is TGTGCCAGCAGCGTAGGGGCCATTCGCTCTGGAAACACCATATATTTT. This encodes CASSVGAIRSGNTIYF.

The V call is TRBV28, the J call TRBJ1-1; a weak D match, TRBD1 (6 bases). This CDR3 is 13 amino acids long. Germline V CDR1 and CDR2: MDHEN, SYDVKM. V was clipped by 7 bases and J by 0 bases, with 9 bases between them. The CDR3 protein is CASIDRLNTEAFF. CDR3 in DNA: TGTGCCAGCATTGACAGGCTGAACACTGAAGCTTTCTTT.

V usage is TRBV2 and J usage is TRBJ2-3, with 11 bases that match TRBD2. The trim removed 5 bases at V and 8 bases at J, leaving 12 bases unmatched. The CDR3 runs to 16 residues. Germline V gene data show CDR1 as SNHLY and CDR2 as FYNNEI. CDR3 coding DNA: TGTGCCAGCAGTCTGGGCCTAGCGGGAGGTGGGGGTACGCAGTATTTT. This translates into CASSLGLAGGGGTQYF.

The V gene is TRBV5-1, the J gene TRBJ2-1; 12 bases are a match to TRBD2. The ends lost 4 bases at V and 7 bases at J; junction bases unmatched: 3. The CDR3 extends over 14 amino acids. Per the germline V gene, CDR1 is SGHRS and CDR2 is YFSETQ. Here the CDR3 reads CASSLAGGPNEQFF. CDR3 nucleotide sequence: TGCGCCAGCAGCCTAGCGGGAGGGCCTAATGAGCAGTTCTTC.

This clone was recorded a few times. The V gene is TRBV5-1, the J gene TRBJ1-5; D not resolved. V was clipped by 0 bases and J by 6 bases, with 7 bases between them. The V gene's germline CDR1 is SGHRS and CDR2 YFSETQ. The CDR3 length is 13 residues. CDR3 residues: CASSLDSGQPQHF. The CDR3 DNA reads TGCGCCAGCAGCTTGGACAGCGGTCAGCCCCAGCATTTT.

This clone has more than one count but fewer than ten. CDR3 coding DNA: TGTGCCAGCAGCTCAATACATACAGGGGGCGCATCCAAAAACATTCAGTACTTC. Protein product: CASSSIHTGGASKNIQYF. The V call is TRBV11-2, the J call TRBJ2-4; TRBD1 aligns across 9 bases. Per the germline V gene, CDR1 is SGHAT and CDR2 is FQNNGV. The V gene end was trimmed by 4 bases and the J gene end by 2 bases; junction bases not matched to a gene: 12. The length of the CDR3 is 18 residues.

The CDR3 loop reads CASSPRSSGVTGELFF. The CDR3 coding sequence is TGCGCCAGCAGCCCTCGCTCTAGCGGAGTCACCGGGGAGCTGTTTTTT. The V call is TRBV5-1, the J call TRBJ2-2, with TRBD2 matching over 7 bases. Germline CDR1 and CDR2: SGHRS and YFSETQ. With 4 bases clipped from V and 4 bases from J, the junction kept 10 bases outside the gene matches. The CDR3 contains 16 residues.

This CDR3 is CASSIWTGGTEAFF. The CDR3 nucleotides read TGTGCCAGTAGTATCTGGACAGGGGGCACTGAAGCTTTCTTT. This chain joins TRBV19 and TRBJ1-1; 10 bases are shared with TRBD1. In germline, CDR1 is LNHDA, CDR2 SQIVND (reference sequence). There are 14 residues in the CDR3. V lost 3 bases to trimming and J lost 4 bases; unmatched junction nucleotides: 2.